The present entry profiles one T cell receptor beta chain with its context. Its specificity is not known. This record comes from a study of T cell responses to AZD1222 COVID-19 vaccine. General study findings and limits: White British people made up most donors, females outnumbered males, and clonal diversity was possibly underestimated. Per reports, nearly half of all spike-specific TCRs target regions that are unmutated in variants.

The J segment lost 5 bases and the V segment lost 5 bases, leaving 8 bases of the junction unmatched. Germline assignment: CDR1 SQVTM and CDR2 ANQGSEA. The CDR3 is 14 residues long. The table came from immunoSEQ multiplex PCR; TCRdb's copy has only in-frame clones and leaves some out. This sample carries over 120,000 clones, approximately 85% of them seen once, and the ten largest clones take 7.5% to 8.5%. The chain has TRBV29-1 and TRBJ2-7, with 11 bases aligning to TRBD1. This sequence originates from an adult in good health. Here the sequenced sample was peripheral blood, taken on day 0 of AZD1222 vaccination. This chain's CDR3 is CSVPSDRGLNEQYF. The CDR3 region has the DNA TGCAGCGTTCCGTCGGACAGGGGGCTCAACGAGCAGTACTTC.